The T cell receptor (beta chain) described here comes from a study of blood T cell repertoires in COVID-19 (TCRdb year 2020). Concerning the study at large: Collaborator samples came from the United States, Italy and Spain and covered acute and convalescent phases of COVID-19. The material from the prospective study consisted of cDNA or gDNA derived from T cells, B-cell-depleted T cells, or PBMCs. The dataset comprised deeply sampled blood TCRbeta repertoires from subjects exposed to, actively infected with, or recovered from COVID-19. A freely available public database, intended as a resource for researchers studying the immune response to SARS-CoV-2, is where the repertoires were released. Samples came from the ongoing ImmuneRACE study (first 160 participants) plus 1,254 subjects from 6 global collaborators. A de-identified subject ID, COVID-19 status, age in years and sex were almost always included in the sample metadata. Where HLA class I and class II types were available, the types were taken from metadata supplied by the sample provider, not from assay-based typing.

TCRbeta CDR3 regions were amplified from genomic DNA by means of the immunoSEQ Assay, a bias-controlled multiplex PCR. The source study handled its data this way. Nucleated cell counts per sample were estimated from amplification of reference gene primers within the assay. Sequence reads were collapsed and filtered to measure the absolute abundance of every unique TCRbeta CDR3 rearrangement. For each sample, productive Simpson clonality was calculated as the square root of Simpson's diversity index over productive rearrangements. The table comes from immuneACCESS by way of TCRdb, which keeps in-frame sequences with V and J called. Part of the clones is missing from these tables; in studies checked, under half for an unresolved V gene and the rest for unknown reasons. Clonal size and the V and J genes are those of that table, whereas D and trimming came from the DNA. In all, the sample holds 70,000 to 85,000 clones, and around nine tenths of those were seen once. 1.5% to 2.5% of the sample comes from the top ten.

The research as a whole found: Clinical and demographic metadata were provided uncurated, with the amount varying by source and participant.

This clone was seen only once. Its antigen target is currently unknown. The sample holds no much larger clone one base away, and base qualities are not on file. Collaborating institutions collected whole blood in K2EDTA tubes following their own protocols. For TCRbeta analysis, collaborators shipped samples as frozen whole blood, isolated PBMCs, or DNA extracted from either of those sample types. Here V drops 4 bases and J drops 6 bases, and the junction holds 3 bases not matched to any gene. According to the germline V gene, CDR1 reads SGHTA and CDR2 reads FQGTGA. Spanning cysteine to phenylalanine, the CDR3 consists of 14 amino acids. CDR3 DNA only is kept here, 42 bases in frame from base 1.

This clonotype was obtained from a woman between 55 and 75 years old with acute or convalescent COVID-19. Sequenced input: peripheral blood. The chain uses TRBV7-3 and TRBJ2-1, with 10 bases in between that match TRBD1. The CDR3 region: CASSSGTGVNEQFF. The sequence in DNA is TGTGCCAGCAGCTCCGGGACAGGGGTCAATGAGCAGTTCTTC. The reference TRBV7-3 and TRBJ2-1 proteins fill in what lies around the CDR3, so the full variable domain reads GAGVSQTPSNKVTEKGKYVELRCDPISGHTALYWYRQSLGQGPEFLIYFQGTGAADDSGLPNDRFFAVRPEGSVSTLKIQRTERGDSAVYLCASSSGTGVNEQFFGPGTRLTVL.